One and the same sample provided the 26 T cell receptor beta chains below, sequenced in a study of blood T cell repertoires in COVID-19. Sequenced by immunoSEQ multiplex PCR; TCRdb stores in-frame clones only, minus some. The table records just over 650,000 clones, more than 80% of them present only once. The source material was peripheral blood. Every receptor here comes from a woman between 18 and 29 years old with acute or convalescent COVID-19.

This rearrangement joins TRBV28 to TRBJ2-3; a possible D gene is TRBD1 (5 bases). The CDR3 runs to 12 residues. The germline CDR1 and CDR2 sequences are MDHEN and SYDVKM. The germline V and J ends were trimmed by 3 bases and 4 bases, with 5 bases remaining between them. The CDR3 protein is CASSFRADTQYF. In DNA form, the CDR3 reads TGTGCCAGCAGTTTCAGGGCAGATACGCAGTATTTT. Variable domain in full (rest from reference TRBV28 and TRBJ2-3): DVKVTQSSRYLVKRTGEKVFLECVQDMDHENMFWYRQDPGLGLRLIYFSYDVKMKEKGDIPEGYSVSREKKERFSLILESASTNQTSMYLCASSFRADTQYFGPGTRLTVL.

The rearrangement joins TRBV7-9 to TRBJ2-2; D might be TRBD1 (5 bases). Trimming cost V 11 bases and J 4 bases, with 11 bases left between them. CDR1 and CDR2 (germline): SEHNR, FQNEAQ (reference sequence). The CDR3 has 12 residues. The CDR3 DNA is TGTGCCGCGACAGTGACCACCGGGGAGCTGTTTTTT. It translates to CAATVTTGELFF.

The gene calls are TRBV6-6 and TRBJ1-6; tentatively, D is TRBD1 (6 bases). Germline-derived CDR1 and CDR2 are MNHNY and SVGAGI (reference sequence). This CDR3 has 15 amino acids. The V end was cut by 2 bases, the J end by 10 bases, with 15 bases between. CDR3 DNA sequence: TGTGCCAGCAGTTACGGGGGGGGGCGGCGATCACCCCTCCACTTT. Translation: CASSYGGGRRSPLHF.

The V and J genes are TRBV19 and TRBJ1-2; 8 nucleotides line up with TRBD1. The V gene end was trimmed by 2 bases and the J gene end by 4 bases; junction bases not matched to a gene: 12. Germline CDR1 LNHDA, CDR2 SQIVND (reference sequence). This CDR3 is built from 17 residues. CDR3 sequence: CASSITALGQGIYGYTF. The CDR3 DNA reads TGTGCCAGTAGTATAACCGCTCTCGGACAGGGAATCTATGGCTACACCTTC.

CDR3 sequence: CASSFRTGADQPQHF. In nucleotides, the CDR3 is TGTGCCAGCAGCTTTAGGACAGGGGCCGATCAGCCCCAGCATTTT. The gene calls are TRBV5-5 and TRBJ1-5; 9 bases fit TRBD1. V was pared by 2 bases and J by 5 bases, with 5 bases of the junction left unmatched. Germline V gene data show CDR1 as SGHKS and CDR2 as YYEKEE (reference sequence). The CDR3 consists of 15 residues.

CDR3 amino acids: CATNSPGVTNEKLFF. The CDR3 DNA reads as TGTGCCACCAACTCGCCCGGGGTAACTAATGAAAAACTGTTTTTT. The chain uses TRBV6-5 and TRBJ1-4; D remains unclear. CDR1 is MNHEY and CDR2 is SVGAGI in the germline V gene. This CDR3 contains 15 residues. V lost 10 bases, J lost 1 base, and 16 bases lay in between.

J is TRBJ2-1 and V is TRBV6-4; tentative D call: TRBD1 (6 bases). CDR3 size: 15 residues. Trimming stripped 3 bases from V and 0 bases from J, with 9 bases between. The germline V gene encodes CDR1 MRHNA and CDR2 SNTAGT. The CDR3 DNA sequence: TGTGCCAGCAGTGATGGGGGCACCTCCTACAATGAGCAGTTCTTC. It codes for CASSDGGTSYNEQFF.

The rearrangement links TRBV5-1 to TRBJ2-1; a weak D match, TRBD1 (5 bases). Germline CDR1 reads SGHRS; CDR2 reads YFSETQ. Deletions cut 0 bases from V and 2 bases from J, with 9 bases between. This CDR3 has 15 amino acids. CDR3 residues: CASSLGQGTYNEQFF. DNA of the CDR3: TGCGCCAGCAGCTTGGGGCAGGGAACCTACAATGAGCAGTTCTTC.

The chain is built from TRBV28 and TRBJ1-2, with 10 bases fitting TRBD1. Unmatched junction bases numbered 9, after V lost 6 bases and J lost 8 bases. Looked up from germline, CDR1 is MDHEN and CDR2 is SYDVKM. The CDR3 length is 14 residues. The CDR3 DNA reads TGTGCCAGCAGGACTCGACAGGGGGCGAGGGGCTACACCTTC. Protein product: CASRTRQGARGYTF.

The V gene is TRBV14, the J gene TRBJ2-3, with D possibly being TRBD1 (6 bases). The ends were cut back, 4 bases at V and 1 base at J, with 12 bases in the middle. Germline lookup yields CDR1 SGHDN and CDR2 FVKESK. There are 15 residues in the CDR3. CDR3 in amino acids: CASSLGQTGTDTQYF. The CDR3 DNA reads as TGTGCCAGCAGCCTTGGACAGACTGGCACAGATACGCAGTATTTT. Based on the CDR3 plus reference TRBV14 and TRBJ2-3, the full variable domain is EAGVTQFPSHSVIEKGQTVTLRCDPISGHDNLYWYRRVMGKEIKFLLHFVKESKQDESGMPNNRFLAERTGGTYSTLKVQPAELEDSGVYFCASSLGQTGTDTQYFGPGTRLTVL.

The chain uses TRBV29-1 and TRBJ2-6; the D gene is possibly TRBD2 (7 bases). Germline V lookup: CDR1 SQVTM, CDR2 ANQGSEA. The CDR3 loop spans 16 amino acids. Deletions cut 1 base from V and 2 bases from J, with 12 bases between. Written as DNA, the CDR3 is TGCAGCGTTGAAGGCAGGGGAGGGCCTGGGGCCAACGTCCTGACTTTC. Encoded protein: CSVEGRGGPGANVLTF. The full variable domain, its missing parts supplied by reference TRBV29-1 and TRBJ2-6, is SAVISQKPSRDICQRGTSLTIQCQVDSQVTMMFWYRQQPGQSLTLIATANQGSEATYESGFVIDKFPISRPNLTFSTLTVSNMSPEDSSIYLCSVEGRGGPGANVLTFGAGSRLTVL.

This CDR3 is CASSVTGNYGYTF. In DNA form, the CDR3 reads TGTGCCAGCAGCGTAACAGGGAACTATGGCTACACCTTC. V and J are TRBV9 and TRBJ1-2, with a weak D call TRBD1 (6 bases). The CDR3 consists of 13 residues. Trimming stripped 1 base from V and 2 bases from J, with 6 bases between. Per the germline V gene, CDR1 is SGDLS and CDR2 is YYNGEE.

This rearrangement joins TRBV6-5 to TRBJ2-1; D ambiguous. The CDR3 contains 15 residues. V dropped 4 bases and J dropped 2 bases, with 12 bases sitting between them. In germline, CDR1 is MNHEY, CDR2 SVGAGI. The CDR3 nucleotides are TGTGCCAGCAGTTTGAGACATCAACCCTACAATGAGCAGTTCTTC. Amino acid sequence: CASSLRHQPYNEQFF.

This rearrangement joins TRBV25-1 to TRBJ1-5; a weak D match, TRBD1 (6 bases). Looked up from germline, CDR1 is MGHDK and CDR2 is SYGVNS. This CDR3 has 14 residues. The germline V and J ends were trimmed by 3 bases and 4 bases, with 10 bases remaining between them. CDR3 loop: CASSEGARNQPQHF. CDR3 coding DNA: TGTGCCAGCAGTGAGGGGGCGCGTAATCAGCCCCAGCATTTT.

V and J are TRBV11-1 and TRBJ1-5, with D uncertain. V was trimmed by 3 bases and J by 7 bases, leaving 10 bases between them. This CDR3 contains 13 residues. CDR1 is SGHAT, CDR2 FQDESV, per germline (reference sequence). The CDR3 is CASSLEEGQPQHF. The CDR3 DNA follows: TGTGCCAGCAGCTTGGAGGAAGGGCAGCCCCAGCATTTT. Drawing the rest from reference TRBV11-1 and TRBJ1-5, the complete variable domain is EAEVAQSPRYKITEKSQAVAFWCDPISGHATLYWYRQILGQGPELLVQFQDESVVDDSQLPKDRFSAERLKGVDSTLKIQPAELGDSAMYLCASSLEEGQPQHFGDGTRLSIL.

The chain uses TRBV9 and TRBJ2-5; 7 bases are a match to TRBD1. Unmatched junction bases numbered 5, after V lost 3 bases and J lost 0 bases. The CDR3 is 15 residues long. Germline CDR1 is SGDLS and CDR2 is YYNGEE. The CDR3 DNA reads TGTGCCAGCAGCGGGGACAGAGTAGACCAAGAGACCCAGTACTTC. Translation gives CASSGDRVDQETQYF.

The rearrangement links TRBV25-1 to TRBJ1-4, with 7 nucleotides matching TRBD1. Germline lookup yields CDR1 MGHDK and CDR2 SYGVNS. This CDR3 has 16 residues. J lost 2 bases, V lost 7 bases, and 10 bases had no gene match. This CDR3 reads CASTTRRGLTNEKLFF. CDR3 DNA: TGTGCCAGCACCACAAGGAGGGGGCTGACTAATGAAAAACTGTTTTTT.

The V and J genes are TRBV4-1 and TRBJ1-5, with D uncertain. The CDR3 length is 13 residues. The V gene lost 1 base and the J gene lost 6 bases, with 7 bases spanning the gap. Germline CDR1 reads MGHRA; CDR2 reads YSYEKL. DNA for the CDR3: TGCGCCAGCAGCCAAGTCAACGGTCAGCCCCAGCATTTT. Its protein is CASSQVNGQPQHF.

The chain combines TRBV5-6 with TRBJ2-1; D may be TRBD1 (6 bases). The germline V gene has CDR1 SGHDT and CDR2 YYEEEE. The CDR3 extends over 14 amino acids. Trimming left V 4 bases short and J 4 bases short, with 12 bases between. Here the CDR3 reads CASSISGEYNEQFF. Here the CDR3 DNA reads TGTGCCAGCAGCATTTCAGGGGAGTACAATGAGCAGTTCTTC.

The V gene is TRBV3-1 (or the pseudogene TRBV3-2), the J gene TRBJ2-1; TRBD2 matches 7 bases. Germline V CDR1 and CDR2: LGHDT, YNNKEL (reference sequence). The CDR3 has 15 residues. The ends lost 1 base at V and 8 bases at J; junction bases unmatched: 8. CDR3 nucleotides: TGTGCCAGCAGCCAAGGACTAGCTCCATACGATGAGCAGTTCTTC. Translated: CASSQGLAPYDEQFF.

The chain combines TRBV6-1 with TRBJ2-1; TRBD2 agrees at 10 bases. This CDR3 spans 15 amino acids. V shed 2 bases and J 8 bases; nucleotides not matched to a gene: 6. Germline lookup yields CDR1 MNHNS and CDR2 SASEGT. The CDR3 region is CASSEKAGGTDEQFF. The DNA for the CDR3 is TGTGCCAGCAGTGAAAAAGCGGGGGGGACGGATGAGCAGTTCTTC.

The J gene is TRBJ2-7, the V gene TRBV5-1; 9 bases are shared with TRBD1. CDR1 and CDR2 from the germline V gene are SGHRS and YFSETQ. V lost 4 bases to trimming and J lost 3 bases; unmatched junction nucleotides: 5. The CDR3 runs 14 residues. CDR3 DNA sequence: TGCGCCAGCAGCGAGCCGGGACAGGGCTACGAGCAGTACTTC. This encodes CASSEPGQGYEQYF. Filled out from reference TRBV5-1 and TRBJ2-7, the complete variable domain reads KAGVTQTPRYLIKTRGQQVTLSCSPISGHRSVSWYQQTPGQGLQFLFEYFSETQRNKGNFPGRFSGRQFSNSRSEMNVSTLELGDSALYLCASSEPGQGYEQYFGPGTRLTVT.

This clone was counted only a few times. The CDR3 sequence: CASTLGEGSSSGYTF. The CDR3 nucleotides read TGTGCCAGCACCCTCGGGGAGGGGTCAAGTAGCGGCTACACCTTC. V gene TRBV9 combines with J gene TRBJ1-2; perhaps TRBD1 as D (5 bases). Germline V gene sequence: CDR1 SGDLS, CDR2 YYNGEE. There are 15 residues in the CDR3. The V and J ends lost 6 bases and 8 bases respectively, with 23 bases between them.

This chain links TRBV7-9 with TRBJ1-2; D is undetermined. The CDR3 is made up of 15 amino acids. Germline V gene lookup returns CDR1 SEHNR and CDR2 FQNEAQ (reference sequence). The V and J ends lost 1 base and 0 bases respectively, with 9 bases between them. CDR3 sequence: CASSLGRPSNYGYTF. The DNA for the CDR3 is TGTGCCAGCAGCTTAGGGAGACCCTCTAACTATGGCTACACCTTC.

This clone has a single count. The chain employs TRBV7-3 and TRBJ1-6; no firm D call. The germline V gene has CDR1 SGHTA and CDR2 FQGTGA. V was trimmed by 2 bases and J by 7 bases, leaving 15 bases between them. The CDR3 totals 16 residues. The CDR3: CASSLGSSGRNSPLHF. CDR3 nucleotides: TGTGCCAGCAGCTTAGGGTCGAGCGGGAGAAATTCACCCCTCCACTTT.

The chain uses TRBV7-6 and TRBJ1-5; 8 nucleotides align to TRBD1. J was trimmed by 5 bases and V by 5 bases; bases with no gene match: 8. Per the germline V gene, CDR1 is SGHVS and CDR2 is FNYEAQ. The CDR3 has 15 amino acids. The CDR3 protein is CASSPGGQDYQPQHF. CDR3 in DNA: TGTGCCAGCAGCCCGGGGGGACAGGACTATCAGCCCCAGCATTTT.